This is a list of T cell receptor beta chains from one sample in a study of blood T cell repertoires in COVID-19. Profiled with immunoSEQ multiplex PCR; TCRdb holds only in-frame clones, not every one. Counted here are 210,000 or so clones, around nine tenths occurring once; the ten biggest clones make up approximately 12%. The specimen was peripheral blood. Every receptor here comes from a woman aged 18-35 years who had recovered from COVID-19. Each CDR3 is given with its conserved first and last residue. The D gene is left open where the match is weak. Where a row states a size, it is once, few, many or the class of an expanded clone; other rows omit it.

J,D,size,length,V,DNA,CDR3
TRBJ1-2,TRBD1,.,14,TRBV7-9,TGTGCCAGCAGCTTAGGGGGGACAGAGAATGGCTACACCTTC,CASSLGGTENGYTF
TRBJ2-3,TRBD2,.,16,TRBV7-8,TGTGCCAGCAGCTCCTACAGCGGGAGTAGTACAGATACGCAGTATTTT,CASSSYSGSSTDTQYF
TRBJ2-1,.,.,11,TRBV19,TGTGCCACCCGACTTCCCAATGAGCAGTTCTTC,CATRLPNEQFF
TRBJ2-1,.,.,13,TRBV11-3,TGTGCCAGCAGCTTTGTAGACTACAATGAGCAGTTCTTC,CASSFVDYNEQFF
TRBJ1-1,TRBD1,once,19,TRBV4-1,TGCGCCAGCAGCCAAGATTTTCTGGGACAGAGCCCCCGGAACACTGAAGCTTTCTTT,CASSQDFLGQSPRNTEAFF
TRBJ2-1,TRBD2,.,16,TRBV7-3,TGTGCCAGCAGCCCAACGACTAGCGGAGCTTACAATGAGCAGTTCTTC,CASSPTTSGAYNEQFF
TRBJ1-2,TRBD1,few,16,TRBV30,TGTGCCTGGAGTTTGCCCACAGGGGGCATTTACTATGGCTACACCTTC,CAWSLPTGGIYYGYTF
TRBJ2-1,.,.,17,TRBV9,TGTGCCAGCAGCCCCTTGAGGCCTGTGAGCTCCTACAATGAGCAGTTCTTC,CASSPLRPVSSYNEQFF
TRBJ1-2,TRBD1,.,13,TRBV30,TGTGCCTGGAGCAGGGGGCTTAGCTATGGCTACACCTTC,CAWSRGLSYGYTF
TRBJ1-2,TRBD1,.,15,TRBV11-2,TGTGCCAGCAGCGCAACAGGGGCAACGGCTGATGGCTACACCTTC,CASSATGATADGYTF
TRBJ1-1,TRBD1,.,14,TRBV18,TGTGCCAGCTCACCCCGGGACAGGAACACTGAAGCTTTCTTT,CASSPRDRNTEAFF
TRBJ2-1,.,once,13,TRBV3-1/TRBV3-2,TGTGCCAGCAGCCAGCTAGCGAACAATGAGCAGTTCTTC,CASSQLANNEQFF
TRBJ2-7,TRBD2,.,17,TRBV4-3,TGCGCCAGCAGCCAAGATTATCTAGCGGGAGGGAACTACGAGCAGTACTTC,CASSQDYLAGGNYEQYF
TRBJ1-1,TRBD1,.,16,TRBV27,TGTGCCAGCAGTTCGGGGACAGGGAGCATGAACACTGAAGCTTTCTTT,CASSSGTGSMNTEAFF
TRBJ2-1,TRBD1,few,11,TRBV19,TGTGCCAGTAGTATTGGGACAGCCCAGTTCTTC,CASSIGTAQFF
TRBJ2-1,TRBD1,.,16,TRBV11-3,TGTGCCAGCAGCTTGACCGGGACAGAACCTACAAATGAGCAGTTCTTC,CASSLTGTEPTNEQFF
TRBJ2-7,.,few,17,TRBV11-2,TGTGCCAGCAGCTTCCACCTAGCTGGGGGGGCTAGCTACGAGCAGTACTTC,CASSFHLAGGASYEQYF
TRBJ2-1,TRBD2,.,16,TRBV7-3,TGTGCCAGCAGCTTAGGGACTAGCGGGAGGGCCGATGAGCAGTTCTTC,CASSLGTSGRADEQFF
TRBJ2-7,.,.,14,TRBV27,TGTGCCAGCAGTTTAGGTATCGGACTCTACGAGCAGTACTTC,CASSLGIGLYEQYF
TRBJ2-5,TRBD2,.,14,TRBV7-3,TGTGCCAGCAGCGTCAGCGGGAGCTCGGAGACCCAGTACTTC,CASSVSGSSETQYF
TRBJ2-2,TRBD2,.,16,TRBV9,TGTGCCAGCAGCGTAGGGACTAGCTTGAACACCGGGGAGCTGTTTTTT,CASSVGTSLNTGELFF
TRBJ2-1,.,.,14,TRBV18,TGTGCCAGCTCCGAGGGAACAGGGTACAATGAGCAGTTCTTC,CASSEGTGYNEQFF
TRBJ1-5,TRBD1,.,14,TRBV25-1,TGTGCCAGCAATTCGGGGACAGGCGTCGAGCCCCAGCATTTT,CASNSGTGVEPQHF
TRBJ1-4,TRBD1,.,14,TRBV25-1,TGTGCCAGCAGGTCCGGGACAGGGGGTGAAAAACTGTTTTTT,CASRSGTGGEKLFF
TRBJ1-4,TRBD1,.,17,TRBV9,TGTGCCAGCAGCTCCTGGACAGGCCGGGCAACTAATGAAAAACTGTTTTTT,CASSSWTGRATNEKLFF
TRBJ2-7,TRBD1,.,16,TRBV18,TGTGCCAGCTCACCACGCCGGGACAGGGGAACCTACGAGCAGTACTTC,CASSPRRDRGTYEQYF
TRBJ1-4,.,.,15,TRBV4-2,TGTGCCAGCAGCCAAGAAGGGGCAACTAATGAAAAACTGTTTTTT,CASSQEGATNEKLFF
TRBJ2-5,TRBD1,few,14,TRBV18,TGTGCCAGCTCACCCGGGACAGCCCAAGAGACCCAGTACTTC,CASSPGTAQETQYF
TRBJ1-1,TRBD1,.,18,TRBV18,TGTGCCAGCTCACCGGTCCAGGGACAGGGTCGGGAGAACACTGAAGCTTTCTTT,CASSPVQGQGRENTEAFF
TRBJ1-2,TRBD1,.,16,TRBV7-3,TGTGCCAGCAGCTTAATAGGACAGGACAGGACCTATGGCTACACCTTC,CASSLIGQDRTYGYTF
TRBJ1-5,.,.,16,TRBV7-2,TGTGCCAGCAGACCAGACAGTGCCCTTTTCAATCAGCCCCAGCATTTT,CASRPDSALFNQPQHF
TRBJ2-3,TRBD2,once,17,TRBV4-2,TGTGCCAGCAGCCTCCAAAGTTCCGGACTAGCGGCAGATACGCAGTATTTT,CASSLQSSGLAADTQYF
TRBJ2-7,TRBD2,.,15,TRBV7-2,TGTGCCAGCAGCTTATCGGGCGGGAGAGGATACGAGCAGTACTTC,CASSLSGGRGYEQYF
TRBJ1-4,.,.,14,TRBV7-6,TGTGCCAGCAGTCCCGGGGGGTATCGAGAAAAACTGTTTTTT,CASSPGGYREKLFF
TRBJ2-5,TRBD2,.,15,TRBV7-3,TGTGCCAGCAGCTTGGGGCTAGCGGGGCAAGAGACCCAGTACTTC,CASSLGLAGQETQYF
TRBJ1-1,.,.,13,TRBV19,TGTGCCAGTAGTATGGGGGGGGCCCGGGAAGCTTTCTTT,CASSMGGAREAFF
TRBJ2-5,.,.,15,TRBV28,TGTGCCAGCAGCAGAGCGGGCAGTTCCGGGGAGACCCAGTACTTC,CASSRAGSSGETQYF
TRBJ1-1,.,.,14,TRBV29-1,TGCAGCGTTTATGGGGGGTCCCCGAACACTGAAGCTTTCTTT,CSVYGGSPNTEAFF
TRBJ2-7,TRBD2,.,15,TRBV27,TGTGCCAGCAGCATGGGGACTAGCGGGAGGGGAGAGCAGTACTTC,CASSMGTSGRGEQYF
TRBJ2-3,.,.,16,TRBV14,TGTGCCAGCAGCCAAGAAGGAGGGGTAGGAACAGATACGCAGTATTTT,CASSQEGGVGTDTQYF
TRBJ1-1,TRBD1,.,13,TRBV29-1,TGCAGCGCCCGGACAGGGCCGAACACTGAAGCTTTCTTT,CSARTGPNTEAFF
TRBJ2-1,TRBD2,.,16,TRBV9,TGTGCCAGCAGCGTAGGGAAGCGGGAGGGTAAGAATGAGCAGTTCTTC,CASSVGKREGKNEQFF
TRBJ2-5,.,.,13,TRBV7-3,TGTGCCAGCAGCCGAGGACTGGAAGAGACCCAGTACTTC,CASSRGLEETQYF
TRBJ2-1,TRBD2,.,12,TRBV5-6,TGTGCCAGCAGCTCCCTAGCGGGAGGGCAGTTCTTC,CASSSLAGGQFF
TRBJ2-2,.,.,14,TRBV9,TGTGCCAGCAGCGTAGGGACACACACCGGGGAGCTGTTTTTT,CASSVGTHTGELFF
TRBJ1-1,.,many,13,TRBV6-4,TGTGCCAGCAGCCCGGACATGAACACTGAAGCTTTCTTT,CASSPDMNTEAFF